This T cell receptor beta chain was sequenced in a study of T cells after yellow fever vaccination. The study, taken as a whole, reports: There was a possibility that FACS-sorted repertoires contained abundant clonotypes contaminating from the bulk population.

TCRdb reprocessed the 5' RACE reads with MiXCR, giving one entry per CDR3 protein. The repertoire holds over 110,000 distinct CDR3 sequences, with 7.7% as singletons. This clonotype was seen repeatedly, ten times or more. Its antigen is undetermined. CDR3 length: 12 residues. Between the trimmed V and J ends, which lost 1 base and 8 bases, there was a span of 7 bases. CDR1 is SGHDT and CDR2 is YYEEEE in the germline V gene. V gene TRBV5-6 combines with J gene TRBJ2-1; unclear D gene. Material: CD4+ T cells sorted from PBMCs, obtained 5 days after the yellow fever booster vaccination. This receptor was taken from a man aged 30 to 39 who received the YFV17D yellow fever vaccine. CDR3 sequence: CASSLRWDEQFF. DNA for the CDR3: TGTGCCAGCAGCTTGCGGTGGGATGAGCAGTTCTTC.